The 20 T cell receptor beta chains listed next were all sequenced from one sample in a study of control samples from healthy donors and cancer patients. Here immunoSEQ multiplex PCR was the method, and the copy in TCRdb shows in-frame clones only, minus some. Of around 140,000 clones listed, 75% to 95% were seen once; the top ten hold more than 3%. Sequenced material: blood. The receptors derive from a man aged 30-40 years in good health.

Points on this clone: Other nucleotide sequences from this sample produce the same CDR3. The rearrangement joins TRBV5-1 to TRBJ1-1; D not certain. The length of the CDR3 is 13 residues. Germline V gene lookup returns CDR1 SGHRS and CDR2 YFSETQ. Trimming took off 1 base at V and 3 bases at J, with 7 bases between the two ends. CDR3 sequence reads: CASSLSGDTEAFF. As DNA, the CDR3 is TGCGCCAGCAGCTTGTCCGGTGACACTGAAGCTTTCTTT.

The chain's CDR3 is CTSSQWTGDRGYTF. As DNA, the CDR3 is TGCACCAGCAGCCAATGGACAGGGGATAGAGGCTACACCTTC. The V and J genes are TRBV1 and TRBJ1-2; the table's D gene call, TRBD1, was not cross checked with the DNA. TRBV1 has pseudogene status. This CDR3 contains 14 residues.

V gene TRBV30 combines with J gene TRBJ2-2, with D possibly matching TRBD1 (6 bases). CDR1 GTSNPN and CDR2 SVGIG come from the germline V gene (reference sequence). The V end was cut by 0 bases, the J end by 1 base, with 6 bases between. There are 14 residues in the CDR3. The CDR3 is CAWSVQGNTGELFF. CDR3 DNA sequence: TGTGCCTGGAGTGTACAGGGGAACACCGGGGAGCTGTTTTTT.

The chain couples TRBV27 to TRBJ1-6; 8 nucleotides match TRBD1. V lost 5 bases to trimming and J lost 9 bases; unmatched junction nucleotides: 9. This CDR3 has 15 residues. Germline V lookup: CDR1 MNHEY, CDR2 SMNVEV (reference sequence). The CDR3 sequence: CASSNRRQGSSPLHF. The CDR3 DNA reads TGTGCCAGCAGTAACCGTCGACAGGGGAGTTCACCCCTCCACTTT.

The rearrangement links TRBV9 to TRBJ2-3; D is possibly TRBD1 (5 bases). CDR3 size: 13 residues. With 3 bases removed from V and 5 bases from J, the gap between germline ends came to 10 bases. Per germline, CDR1 SGDLS and CDR2 YYNGEE. CDR3 amino acids: CASSALGLDTQYF. DNA for the CDR3: TGTGCCAGCAGCGCTTTGGGGCTAGATACGCAGTATTTT.

This chain uses TRBV28 with TRBJ2-4, with D possibly matching TRBD1 (7 bases). The V end lost 6 bases, the J end lost 3 bases, and 15 bases lay between the germline ends. The CDR3 runs to 15 residues. Germline CDR1 MDHEN, CDR2 SYDVKM. CDR3 region: CASRPRQGLKNIQYF. The CDR3 DNA is TGTGCCAGCAGACCCAGACAGGGACTCAAAAACATTCAGTACTTC.

CDR3 sequence: CASSLGRAANEKLFF. CDR3 DNA: TGTGCCAGCAGCTTGGGTAGGGCTGCTAATGAAAAACTGTTTTTT. This rearrangement joins TRBV5-8 to TRBJ1-4, with D unclear. This CDR3 has 15 residues. Germline lookup yields CDR1 SGHTS and CDR2 YDEGEE. V dropped 0 bases and J dropped 3 bases, with 9 bases sitting between them.

The chain employs TRBV5-1 and TRBJ1-4, with D possibly matching TRBD1 (6 bases). The CDR3 is 14 amino acids. The germline V gene has CDR1 SGHRS and CDR2 YFSETQ. V lost 4 bases, J lost 0 bases, and 7 bases lay in between. In DNA, the CDR3 is TGCGCCAGCAGCCGGGACACAACTAATGAAAAACTGTTTTTT. Translation gives CASSRDTTNEKLFF.

This sequence joins TRBV28 and TRBJ1-5; D is unresolved. Germline V lookup: CDR1 MDHEN, CDR2 SYDVKM. V lost 3 bases, J lost 4 bases, and 13 bases lay in between. CDR3 length: 15 amino acids. CDR3 in amino acids: CASSLGVTVNQPQHF. CDR3 nucleotide sequence: TGTGCCAGCAGTTTGGGTGTAACGGTAAATCAGCCCCAGCATTTT.

This chain connects TRBV7-9 to TRBJ2-1; D might be TRBD2 (6 bases). V was pared by 3 bases and J by 4 bases, with 13 bases between. Germline lookup yields CDR1 SEHNR and CDR2 FQNEAQ (reference sequence). CDR3 length: 15 amino acids. The CDR3 region is CASSFRDLDYNEQFF. In DNA, the CDR3 is TGTGCCAGCAGCTTCCGGGACTTGGATTACAATGAGCAGTTCTTC. Filled out from reference TRBV7-9 and TRBJ2-1, the complete variable domain reads DTGVSQNPRHKITKRGQNVTFRCDPISEHNRLYWYRQTLGQGPEFLTYFQNEAQLEKSRLLSDRFSAERPKGSFSTLEIQRTEQGDSAMYLCASSFRDLDYNEQFFGPGTRLTVL.

This chain uses TRBV25-1 with TRBJ1-1; 7 nucleotides line up with TRBD1. CDR1 and CDR2 (germline): MGHDK, SYGVNS. V gave up 2 bases and J gave up 7 bases; unmatched junction bases: 4. The CDR3 loop spans 13 amino acids. CDR3 DNA sequence: TGTGCCAGCAGTGAAACAGGGGACAGTGAAGCTTTCTTT. This codes for CASSETGDSEAFF.

The rearrangement links TRBV5-6 to TRBJ1-2, with D uncertain. Germline CDR1 SGHDT, CDR2 YYEEEE. This CDR3 comprises 13 residues. V was cut by 0 bases and J by 6 bases, with 9 bases left in between. The CDR3 DNA reads TGTGCCAGCAGCTTGGCAGAGGGTGATGGCTACACCTTC. This gives the protein CASSLAEGDGYTF.

V and J are TRBV7-2 and TRBJ2-3; 11 bases are shared with TRBD2. The CDR3 is 17 amino acids. Germline V gives CDR1 SGHTA, CDR2 FQGNSA. V lost 0 bases, J lost 2 bases, and 4 bases stayed unmatched. The CDR3 protein is CASSLALLAGVTDTQYF. The CDR3 DNA reads TGTGCCAGCAGCTTAGCCTTACTAGCGGGGGTCACAGATACGCAGTATTTT. The variable domain in full, with the rest retrieved from reference TRBV7-2 and TRBJ2-3, is GAGVSQSPSNKVTEKGKDVELRCDPISGHTALYWYRQSLGQGLEFLIYFQGNSAPDKSGLPSDRFSAERTGGSVSTLTIQRTQQEDSAVYLCASSLALLAGVTDTQYFGPGTRLTVL.

This chain connects TRBV3-1 (or the pseudogene TRBV3-2) to TRBJ1-2; 10 bases map to TRBD1. Per the germline V gene, CDR1 is LGHDT and CDR2 is YNNKEL (reference sequence). The CDR3 spans 14 residues. The trim removed 4 bases at V and 2 bases at J, leaving 1 base unmatched. The CDR3 sequence is CASSLGQGNYGYTF. Written as DNA, the CDR3 is TGTGCCAGCAGCCTGGGACAGGGGAACTATGGCTACACCTTC.

The chain recombines TRBV6-1 with TRBJ2-5; D is unclear. Germline V gene data show CDR1 as MNHNS and CDR2 as SASEGT. V was pared by 3 bases and J by 1 base, with 3 bases between. The CDR3 has 12 residues. The CDR3 DNA is TGTGCCAGCAGTGACCGCCAAGAGACCCAGTACTTC. The encoded protein is CASSDRQETQYF.

The chain recombines TRBV4-2 with TRBJ1-6; possibly TRBD1 for D (6 bases). Germline V lookup: CDR1 LGHNA, CDR2 YNFKEQ. The CDR3 consists of 16 residues. Trimming left V 0 bases short and J 4 bases short, with 10 bases between. This chain's CDR3 is CASSQESGTYNSPLHF. CDR3 DNA: TGTGCCAGCAGCCAAGAATCCGGGACATATAATTCACCCCTCCACTTT.

This rearrangement joins TRBV21-1 to TRBJ1-6. TRBV21-1 is a listed pseudogene. The CDR3 loop spans 17 amino acids. DNA for the CDR3: TGTGCCAGCAGCAATAATGGTCGGAGAATTTATAATTCACCCCTCCACTTT. Protein product: CASSNNGRRIYNSPLHF.

V and J are TRBV10-2 and TRBJ1-1, with D perhaps matching TRBD1 (5 bases). The CDR3 extends over 13 amino acids. V lost 2 bases and J lost 7, with 11 bases in between. Germline V gives CDR1 WSHSY, CDR2 SAAADI. The CDR3 region has the DNA TGCGCCAGCAGTGAGGGTAGGGACCGTGAAGCTTTCTTT. It encodes CASSEGRDREAFF.

The chain links TRBV5-6 to TRBJ2-7, with TRBD1 identical over 7 bases. The V gene end was trimmed by 1 base and the J gene end by 2 bases; junction bases not matched to a gene: 3. From germline, CDR1 is SGHDT and CDR2 YYEEEE. The CDR3 loop spans 14 amino acids. CDR3 in DNA: TGTGCCAGCAGCTTGAGGGGGCGAGCCTACGAGCAGTACTTC. Translated, it gives CASSLRGRAYEQYF.

This sequence joins TRBV30 and TRBJ2-3; D might be TRBD2 (5 bases). Per the germline V gene, CDR1 is GTSNPN and CDR2 is SVGIG (reference sequence). This CDR3 has 14 amino acids. Trimming took off 4 bases at V and 2 bases at J, with 13 bases between the two ends. The CDR3 sequence: CAWTLASFTDTQYF. CDR3 coding DNA: TGTGCCTGGACGTTAGCGTCCTTCACAGATACGCAGTATTTT.